The rows below give T cell receptor beta chains drawn from one sample of a study of blood T cell repertoires in COVID-19. The data were produced by immunoSEQ multiplex PCR, yet TCRdb's version contains in-frame clones alone and is incomplete. The sample shows roughly 13,000 clones, around 69% of them seen only once. The sequencing sample was made of peripheral blood. These receptors came from a boy younger than 10 with active or convalescent COVID-19. Both conserved end residues are part of each CDR3. D genes are given only for firm matches. Clone size is stated in some rows and not others, as once, few, many or a class when expanded.

V	size	D	J	CDR3	DNA
TRBV6-2/TRBV6-3	large	TRBD1	TRBJ1-5	CASSWTGRNQPQHF	TGTGCCAGCAGTTGGACAGGGAGGAATCAGCCCCAGCATTTT
TRBV4-2	.	.	TRBJ2-3	CASSQESVIQDTQYF	TGTGCCAGCAGCCAAGAGTCAGTAATCCAGGATACGCAGTATTTT
TRBV3-1/TRBV3-2	medium-sized	.	TRBJ1-3	CASSQLPNSGNTIYF	TGTGCCAGCAGCCAACTACCGAACTCTGGAAACACCATATATTTT
TRBV5-4	.	.	TRBJ2-5	CASSLAPRAQETQYF	TGTGCCAGCAGCTTGGCCCCGAGGGCCCAAGAGACCCAGTACTTC
TRBV28	.	.	TRBJ2-1	CASSFLGAVYNEQFF	TGTGCCAGCAGTTTTTTAGGGGCGGTCTACAATGAGCAGTTCTTC
TRBV7-9	.	TRBD1	TRBJ1-1	CASRRGTTGINTEAFF	TGTGCCAGCAGGAGGGGGACGACAGGGATAAACACTGAAGCTTTCTTT
TRBV5-4	.	TRBD2	TRBJ2-3	CASSRVRTSGRAEGDTQYF	TGTGCCAGCAGTCGAGTTCGGACTAGCGGGAGGGCCGAGGGAGATACGCAGTATTTT
TRBV19	once	.	TRBJ2-2	CASSIDRETNTGELFF	TGTGCCAGTAGTATAGATCGGGAAACGAACACCGGGGAGCTGTTTTTT
TRBV11-2	.	TRBD1	TRBJ1-1	CASSRGQVMNTEAFF	TGTGCCAGCAGCCGGGGACAGGTCATGAACACTGAAGCTTTCTTT
TRBV27	.	TRBD2	TRBJ2-1	CASSPQPLWTSGGTYNEQFF	TGTGCCAGCAGTCCTCAACCACTTTGGACTAGCGGGGGTACCTACAATGAGCAGTTCTTC
TRBV5-1	.	TRBD1	TRBJ1-3	CASSSTGAGNTIYF	TGCGCCAGCAGCTCAACAGGGGCCGGAAACACCATATATTTT
TRBV5-5	few	.	TRBJ1-2	CASSLTVGGYGYTF	TGTGCCAGCAGCTTGACGGTAGGGGGCTATGGCTACACCTTC
TRBV21-1	few	.	TRBJ1-5	CASSKQILTCWSPRSNQPQHF	TGTGCCAGCAGCAAACAGATACTGACCTGTTGGTCACCGAGGAGCAATCAGCCCCAGCATTTT
TRBV27	.	.	TRBJ1-1	CASSRQAHMNTEAFF	TGTGCCAGCAGTCGACAGGCTCACATGAACACTGAAGCTTTCTTT
TRBV30	.	.	TRBJ2-2	CAWSVKQGNTGELFF	TGTGCCTGGAGTGTAAAACAGGGGAACACCGGGGAGCTGTTTTTT
TRBV11-2	.	TRBD1	TRBJ1-1	CASSFGTGVVTEAFF	TGTGCCAGCAGCTTTGGGACAGGGGTAGTCACTGAAGCTTTCTTT
TRBV5-5	.	.	TRBJ2-1	CASRSGVAVDEQFF	TGTGCCAGCAGATCTGGAGTGGCCGTGGATGAGCAGTTCTTC
TRBV10-3	.	.	TRBJ1-1	CAISESEFTEAFF	TGTGCCATCAGTGAGTCGGAGTTCACTGAAGCTTTCTTT
TRBV28	.	TRBD1	TRBJ1-2	CASRTPTGGNYGYTF	TGTGCCAGCCGGACCCCTACAGGGGGAAACTATGGCTACACCTTC
TRBV2	.	TRBD1	TRBJ1-1	CASSGQGRNTEAFF	TGTGCCAGCAGCGGACAGGGGCGGAACACTGAAGCTTTCTTT
TRBV2	.	.	TRBJ1-1	CASTLRAEAFF	TGTGCCAGCACACTGAGGGCTGAAGCTTTCTTT
TRBV11-2	.	TRBD1	TRBJ1-1	CASSQQGARTGEAFF	TGTGCCAGCAGCCAACAGGGGGCCAGAACAGGTGAAGCTTTCTTT
TRBV5-1	.	TRBD1	TRBJ2-1	CASSGRQGADEQFF	TGCGCCAGCAGCGGACGACAGGGGGCGGATGAGCAGTTCTTC
TRBV6-6	.	TRBD1	TRBJ2-1	CASSGTGEFF	TGTGCCAGCAGTGGGACAGGGGAGTTCTTC
TRBV5-1	.	TRBD1	TRBJ1-6	CASSSGQGGTSPLHF	TGCGCCAGCAGCTCGGGACAGGGAGGTACTTCACCCCTCCACTTT
TRBV25-1	.	.	TRBJ1-3	CASSEGSTIYF	TGTGCCAGCAGTGAAGGGAGCACCATATATTTT
TRBV10-2	.	TRBD2	TRBJ2-2	CASRGTSRSGELFF	TGCGCCAGCAGAGGGACTAGCCGGTCCGGGGAGCTGTTTTTT
TRBV9	.	TRBD2	TRBJ2-7	CASSTGLAGVYEQYF	TGTGCCAGCAGCACGGGACTAGCGGGAGTTTACGAGCAGTACTTC
TRBV5-1	.	TRBD1	TRBJ1-2	CASSQMTGRSNYGYTF	TGCGCCAGCAGCCAGATGACAGGGCGCTCTAACTATGGCTACACCTTC
TRBV6-6	few	.	TRBJ2-2	CASRRTDNTGELFF	TGTGCCAGCAGAAGGACTGATAACACCGGGGAGCTGTTTTTT
TRBV18	.	.	TRBJ1-5	CASSNRQGHSNQPQHF	TGTGCCAGCTCAAACCGCCAGGGTCATAGCAATCAGCCCCAGCATTTT
TRBV4-1	few	.	TRBJ2-5	CASSQDLNRGETQYF	TGCGCCAGCAGCCAAGATCTGAATAGGGGGGAGACCCAGTACTTC
TRBV2	.	TRBD1	TRBJ1-3	CASSATGGIGNTIYF	TGTGCCAGCAGTGCGACAGGGGGAATTGGAAACACCATATATTTT
TRBV4-3	.	TRBD2	TRBJ2-3	CASSQALGLAGTTDTQYF	TGCGCCAGCAGCCAAGCCCTCGGACTAGCGGGGACCACAGATACGCAGTATTTT
TRBV6-6	.	.	TRBJ1-4	CASLAARVDEKLFF	TGTGCCAGCTTAGCTGCGAGGGTAGATGAAAAACTGTTTTTT
TRBV5-4	.	.	TRBJ1-1	CASSSLQGSAIEAFF	TGTGCCAGCAGCTCCCTGCAGGGATCGGCGATTGAAGCTTTCTTT
TRBV4-2	.	.	TRBJ2-5	CASRGQQETQYF	TGTGCCAGCAGGGGACAACAAGAGACCCAGTACTTC
TRBV5-1	.	TRBD1	TRBJ1-6	CASRQGGYDNSPLHF	TGCGCCAGCCGACAGGGGGGCTATGATAATTCACCCCTCCACTTT
TRBV29-1	.	.	TRBJ1-1	CSVSLDLNTEAFF	TGCAGCGTGTCTCTAGACTTGAACACTGAAGCTTTCTTT
TRBV5-1	.	TRBD1	TRBJ2-7	CASSWGTGGYEQYF	TGCGCCAGCAGCTGGGGGACAGGGGGTTACGAGCAGTACTTC
TRBV6-5	.	TRBD2	TRBJ2-7	CASSYKASGYEQYF	TGTGCCAGCAGTTACAAGGCTAGCGGTTACGAGCAGTACTTC
TRBV27	.	TRBD2	TRBJ2-1	CASSLWGGKSYNEQFF	TGTGCCAGCAGTTTATGGGGGGGGAAATCCTACAATGAGCAGTTCTTC
TRBV27	few	TRBD2	TRBJ2-7	CASSLGTNPLYEQYF	TGTGCCAGCAGTTTGGGGACTAACCCCCTGTACGAGCAGTACTTC
TRBV5-4	.	.	TRBJ1-1	CASSEQGWGNTEAFF	TGTGCCAGCAGCGAACAGGGTTGGGGAAACACTGAAGCTTTCTTT
TRBV19	.	TRBD1	TRBJ1-5	CASSSSGQVNQPQHF	TGTGCCAGTAGTAGCTCCGGACAGGTAAATCAGCCCCAGCATTTT
TRBV27	.	.	TRBJ1-1	CASSLSGGIMNTEAFF	TGTGCCAGCAGTTTGTCTGGGGGGATTATGAACACTGAAGCTTTCTTT
TRBV11-2	.	TRBD1	TRBJ2-6	CASSPGGAGANVLTF	TGTGCCAGCAGCCCAGGGGGAGCTGGGGCCAACGTCCTGACTTTC
TRBV9	.	TRBD2	TRBJ2-1	CASSPGLAPNNEQFF	TGTGCCAGCAGCCCGGGACTAGCGCCTAACAATGAGCAGTTCTTC
TRBV29-1	.	TRBD1	TRBJ1-2	CSVEDRAGQGGTF	TGCAGCGTTGAAGATCGGGCGGGACAGGGGGGCACCTTC
TRBV5-4	.	.	TRBJ1-2	CASSLYLNYGYTF	TGTGCCAGCAGCCTGTACTTGAACTATGGCTACACCTTC
TRBV27	.	.	TRBJ2-5	CASSVLSGIKTQYF	TGTGCCAGCAGTGTATTGTCGGGGATTAAGACCCAGTACTTC
TRBV6-5	.	TRBD1	TRBJ2-1	CASSKTGNEQFF	TGTGCCAGCAGCAAGACAGGGAATGAGCAGTTCTTC